This record looks at one T cell receptor beta chain sequence and its context. The antigen this receptor binds is unknown. The listed sequencing device is NextSeq 550. The Human TCR Profiling Kit (MiLaboratory) was used to make UMI-labeled 5' RACE TRB cDNA libraries. The full amount of extracted RNA was used for cDNA synthesis, and the full amount of resulting cDNA was used for PCR amplification. The libraries were made side by side, with each library going through the same number of PCR cycles. As for how the authors treated the data: With a requirement of at least two reads per UMI, MIGEC and MiXCR extracted about 50,000 +/- 10,000 unique UMI-labeled TRB cDNA molecules per library. Each library averaged about 40,000 +/- 10,000 functional in-frame TRB CDR3 nucleotide clonotypes without stop codons. Diversity metrics, including normalized Shannon-Wiener and Chao1, were computed in VDJtools after downsampling to 5000 UMI-labeled TRB molecules per sample. Clonotype-size-weighted physicochemical properties of the central five CDR3 residues (interaction energy, strength, volume and Kidera factor 4) were computed in VDJtools. Each entry corresponds to one CDR3 protein sequence from reads that TCRdb reprocessed, and DNA is not given. These V and J calls originate from TCRdb's pipeline instead of the authors' own analysis. This sample's table lists some 110,000 distinct CDR3 sequences. Jointly, the top ten make up roughly 0.4% of the sample.

This sample was taken from a study of CXCR3-negative and CXCR3-positive naive CD8 T cells (dated by TCRdb to between 2018 and 2020). Some background on the complete study: In total, around 150 million TRB reads were obtained, or roughly 1.5 +/- 0.3 million reads per library. The diversity and physicochemical repertoire analyses included under 12 donors pooled from two independent experiments. For the TRBV-TRBJ cluster analysis, the naive subsets came from about five donors, while the memory cells came from 3 donors. Overall study results and their limits: Within the same donor, TRBV-TRBJ usage looked similar between naive CXCR3-negative and CXCR3-positive cells, but memory cells had distinct patterns. TRB CDR3s from CXCR3-positive naive cells showed higher hydrophobicity (lower Kidera factor 4), lower energy, and higher strength and volume indices than CXCR3-negative naive cells. Freshly isolated PBMCs were used for most assays because CXCR3 expression partially decreased after cryopreservation. Both naive subsets had comparably high repertoire diversity, while memory CD8+ T cells had much lower repertoire diversity. Because surface CD5, which has been linked to self-reactivity in mice, was comparable between naive subsets, TCR interaction strength was also inferred from TRB CDR3 physicochemical properties.

Each CD8+ T cell subset was flow-sorted in triplicate, and 300,000 to 350,000 cells per subset were placed directly into RLT lysis buffer. To exclude memory contaminants, naive CD8+ T cells were stringently defined as CD45RO-CCR7+CD27+CD95-. Standard density gradient centrifugation was used to isolate peripheral blood mononuclear cells from buffy coats. A FACSAria III was used to flow-sort naive CXCR3-negative and CXCR3-positive CD8+ T cells. An RNeasy Mini Kit was used to extract total RNA from the sorted cells. The CDR3 sequence holds 15 residues, the cysteine and phenylalanine included. DNA is not recorded here. Looking up the germline V gene yields CDR1 SGHDT and CDR2 YYEEEE.

The chain was built from TRBV5-6 and TRBJ1-1; the D call of TRBD1 rests on TCRdb alone, since no DNA is present to check it. The TCR sequence derives from a human donor in good health. Some clones in this sample may be carry-over from other donors' samples. The sequencing input was naive CXCR3+ CD8+ T cells from blood. The meaning of the sample's cell subset or site label: CD45RO-CCR7+CD27+CD95- naive CD8+ T cells expressing CXCR3 (TNR3+). CDR3 protein: CASSLMTGRDTEAFF.